Listed here are 2 T cell receptor beta chains from one sample, sequenced in a study of identical twins. TCRdb fed the 5' RACE reads into MiXCR, producing one record per CDR3 protein. Of a few hundred thousand distinct CDR3 sequences listed, approximately 14% are singletons. These same data were also listed under a study on yellow fever vaccine responses in identical twins.

The material sequenced was CD4+ T cells sorted from blood. The receptors were sampled from a young woman in good health.

The chain recombines TRBV29-1 with TRBJ2-5, with 13 bases fitting TRBD2. Per the germline V gene, CDR1 is SQVTM and CDR2 is ANQGSEA. V dropped 7 bases and J dropped 1; count of bases not matched to a gene: 9. The CDR3 is made up of 16 amino acids. The CDR3 coding sequence is TGCAGCGCCCTGCGGACTAGCGGGGGATTCCAAGAGACCCAGTACTTC. This gives the protein CSALRTSGGFQETQYF.

The chain couples TRBV12-5 to TRBJ2-1; 8 positions agree with TRBD1. The CDR3 spans 15 residues. Trimming at V came to 5 bases and at J to 1 base, leaving 4 bases not matched to a gene. Germline CDR1 and CDR2: LGHNT and FRNRAP. CDR3 DNA: TGTGCTAGTGGTAGGACAGGGCCTTCCTACAATGAGCAGTTCTTC. This encodes CASGRTGPSYNEQFF.